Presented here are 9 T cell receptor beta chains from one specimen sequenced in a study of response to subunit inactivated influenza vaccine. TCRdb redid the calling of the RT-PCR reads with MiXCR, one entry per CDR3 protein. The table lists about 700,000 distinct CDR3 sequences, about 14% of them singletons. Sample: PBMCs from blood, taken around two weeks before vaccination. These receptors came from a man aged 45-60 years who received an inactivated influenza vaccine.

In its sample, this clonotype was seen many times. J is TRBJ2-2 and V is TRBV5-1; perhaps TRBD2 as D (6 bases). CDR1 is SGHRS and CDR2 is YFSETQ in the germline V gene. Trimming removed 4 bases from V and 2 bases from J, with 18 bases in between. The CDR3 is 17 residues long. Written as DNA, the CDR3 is TGCGCCAGCAGCCCCTCACGGGGAGGCTCTAACACCGGGGAGCTGTTTTTT. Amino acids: CASSPSRGGSNTGELFF.

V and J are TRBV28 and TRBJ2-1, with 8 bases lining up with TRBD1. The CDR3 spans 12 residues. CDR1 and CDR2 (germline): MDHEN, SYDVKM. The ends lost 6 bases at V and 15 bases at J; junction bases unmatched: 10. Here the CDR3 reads CASSYGQGRLFF. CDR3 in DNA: TGTGCCAGCAGCTACGGACAGGGTAGGCTGTTCTTC.

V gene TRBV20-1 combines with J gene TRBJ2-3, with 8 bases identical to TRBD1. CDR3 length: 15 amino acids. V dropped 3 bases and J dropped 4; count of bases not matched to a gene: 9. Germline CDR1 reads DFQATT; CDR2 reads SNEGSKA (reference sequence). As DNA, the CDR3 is TGCAGTGCTAGGGCTGGCAGGGGGCGTCCAGATACGCAGTATTTT. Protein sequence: CSARAGRGRPDTQYF.

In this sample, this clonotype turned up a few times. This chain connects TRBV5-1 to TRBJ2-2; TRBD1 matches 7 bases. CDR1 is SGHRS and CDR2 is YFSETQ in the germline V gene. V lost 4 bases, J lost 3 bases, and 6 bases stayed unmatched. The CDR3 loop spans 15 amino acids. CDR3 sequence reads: CASSGRDRHTGELFF. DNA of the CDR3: TGCGCCAGCAGCGGCCGGGACAGACACACCGGGGAGCTGTTTTTT.

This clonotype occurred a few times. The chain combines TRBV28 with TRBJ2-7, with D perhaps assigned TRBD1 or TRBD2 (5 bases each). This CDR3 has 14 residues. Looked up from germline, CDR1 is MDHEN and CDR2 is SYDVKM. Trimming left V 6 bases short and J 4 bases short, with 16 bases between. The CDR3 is CASRIRDRFYEQYF. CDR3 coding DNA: TGTGCCAGCAGAATCCGGGACCGCTTTTACGAGCAGTACTTC.

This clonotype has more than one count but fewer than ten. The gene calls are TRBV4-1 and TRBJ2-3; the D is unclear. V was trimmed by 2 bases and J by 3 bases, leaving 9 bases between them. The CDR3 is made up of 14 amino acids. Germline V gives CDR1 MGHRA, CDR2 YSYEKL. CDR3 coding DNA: TGCGCCAGCAGCCAAACATACGGGACAGATACGCAGTATTTT. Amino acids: CASSQTYGTDTQYF.

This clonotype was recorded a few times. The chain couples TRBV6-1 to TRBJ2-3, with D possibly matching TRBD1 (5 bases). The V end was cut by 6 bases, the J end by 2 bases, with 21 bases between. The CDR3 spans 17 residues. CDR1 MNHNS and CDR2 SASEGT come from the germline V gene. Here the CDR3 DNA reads TGTGCCAGCAGCTCATTTATACAGGTCTCTCTCACAGATACGCAGTATTTT. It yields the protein CASSSFIQVSLTDTQYF.

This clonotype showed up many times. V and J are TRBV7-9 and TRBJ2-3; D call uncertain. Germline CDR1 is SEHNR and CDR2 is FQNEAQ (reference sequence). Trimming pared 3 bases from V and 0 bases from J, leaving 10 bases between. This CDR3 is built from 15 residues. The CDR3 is CASSFRASSTDTQYF. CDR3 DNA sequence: TGTGCCAGCAGCTTTCGGGCTTCTAGCACAGATACGCAGTATTTT.

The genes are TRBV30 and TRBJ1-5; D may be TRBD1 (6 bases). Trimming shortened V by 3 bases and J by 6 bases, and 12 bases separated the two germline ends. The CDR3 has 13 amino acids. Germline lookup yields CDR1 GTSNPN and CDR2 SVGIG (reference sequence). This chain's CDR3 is CAWSEQGSQPQHF. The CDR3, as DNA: TGTGCCTGGAGCGAACAGGGAAGTCAGCCCCAGCATTTT. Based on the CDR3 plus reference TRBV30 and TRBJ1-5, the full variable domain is SQTIHQWPATLVQPVGSPLSLECTVEGTSNPNLYWYRQAAGRGLQLLFYSVGIGQISSEVPQNLSASRPQDRQFILSSKKLLLSDSGFYLCAWSEQGSQPQHFGDGTRLSIL.